A single sample gave rise to the 14 T cell receptor beta chains below, sequenced in a study of low-dose radiotherapy and immunotherapy resistance in tumors. TCR amplification ran 15 to 25 PCR cycles using constant-region and V-primer adapter primers. TCRdb analysed the reads with MiXCR anew, one entry per CDR3 protein. The data hold some 53,000 distinct CDR3 sequences, with 33% observed a single time. Documented time point: after trial treatment. Treatment meaning: LDRT plus nivolumab, ipilimumab, low-dose cyclophosphamide and aspirin (RACIN trial). The source was PBMCs, collected after low-dose radiotherapy plus immunotherapy. The source of these receptors is a male donor with rectosigmoid adenocarcinoma.

This clonotype was counted between two and nine times. A single base is all that separates this from a far larger clone, so a read error is likely. The chain has TRBV11-2 and TRBJ2-7; D may be TRBD1 (6 bases). V was clipped by 3 bases and J by 7 bases, with 19 bases between them. The CDR3 spans 15 residues. Germline V gives CDR1 SGHAT, CDR2 FQNNGV. CDR3 nucleotide sequence: TGTGCCAGCAGCTTTGGGGGCAGCTCCTACAATGAGCAGTACTTC. Its translation is CASSFGGSSYNEQYF.

The V gene is TRBV6-4, the J gene TRBJ2-3, with 8 bases matching TRBD1. Trimming removed 6 bases from V and 0 bases from J; junction bases left unmatched: 2. The CDR3 length is 14 residues. The germline V gene encodes CDR1 MRHNA and CDR2 SNTAGT. CDR3: CASSGTGSTDTQYF. The DNA of the CDR3 is TGTGCCAGCAGCGGGACAGGTAGCACAGATACGCAGTATTTT.

The rearrangement joins TRBV7-8 to TRBJ2-7; no reliable D call. Deletions cut 5 bases from V and 0 bases from J, with 17 bases between. CDR3 length: 16 residues. The germline V gene encodes CDR1 SGHVS and CDR2 FQNEAQ. The CDR3 DNA follows: TGTGCCAGCAGCCCAATCTCCGGCATGAGCTCCTACGAGCAGTACTTC. It specifies CASSPISGMSSYEQYF.

This clonotype came up once. The chain uses TRBV18 and TRBJ2-5; D gene uncertain. The CDR3 totals 13 residues. V lost 2 bases, J lost 0 bases, and 4 bases lay in between. Germline lookup yields CDR1 KGHSH and CDR2 LQKENI. Here the CDR3 reads CASSPLYQETQYF. The CDR3, as DNA: TGTGCCAGCTCACCATTGTACCAAGAGACCCAGTACTTC.

In regard to this clonotype: A read error is the likely source, as a far larger clone sits one nucleotide away. This rearrangement joins TRBV6-6 to TRBJ1-1; no definite D call. CDR3 length: 13 amino acids. The V and J ends lost 2 bases and 3 bases respectively, with 7 bases between them. Germline V CDR1 and CDR2: MNHNY, SVGAGI (reference sequence). The CDR3 spells CASSYNWDTEAFF. The DNA for the CDR3 is TGTGCCAGCAGTTACAACTGGGACACTGAAGCTTTCTTT.

This clonotype was detected many times. V is TRBV4-1 and J is TRBJ2-7, with 8 nucleotides matching TRBD2. CDR3 length: 15 amino acids. V shed 4 bases, J shed 9 bases, and the junction held 14 bases outside the gene matches. Germline-derived CDR1 and CDR2 are MGHRA and YSYEKL. CDR3 bases: TGCGCCAGCAGCCCCATGTCTAGCGGGCCCCTGGGGCAGTACTTC. Its translation is CASSPMSSGPLGQYF.

About this clonotype itself: Given a far larger clone just one base away, this is likely a sequencing read error. The CDR3 region is CASSGLMSTEAFF. The CDR3 bases are TGTGCCAGCAGTGGACTCATGAGCACTGAAGCTTTCTTT. The chain has TRBV6-8 and TRBJ1-1, with D unresolved. The CDR3 is 13 amino acids. Trimming removed 5 bases from V and 4 bases from J, with 11 bases in between. Germline V gives CDR1 MNHGY, CDR2 SAAAGT.

J is TRBJ1-1 and V is TRBV6-2 or TRBV6-3; TRBD1 might be the D (6 bases). This CDR3 contains 16 residues. Between the trimmed V and J ends, which lost 3 bases and 0 bases, there was a span of 14 bases. Germline V gene lookup returns CDR1 MNHEY and CDR2 SVGEGT. CDR3 in amino acids: CASSYSGGAMNTEAFF. The CDR3 region has the DNA TGTGCCAGCAGTTATTCGGGGGGCGCGATGAACACTGAAGCTTTCTTT.

Notes on this clonotype: A single base is all that separates this from a far larger clone, so a read error is likely. The chain recombines TRBV9 with TRBJ1-1; D ambiguous. Germline CDR1 is SGDLS and CDR2 is YYNGEE. V was shortened by 4 bases and J by 0 bases, with 13 bases between the two germline ends. This CDR3 spans 15 amino acids. The CDR3: CASSQGKVLNTEAFF. DNA of the CDR3: TGTGCCAGCAGCCAAGGAAAGGTTTTGAACACTGAAGCTTTCTTT.

This clonotype appeared many times. J is TRBJ2-6 and V is TRBV6-2 or TRBV6-3; D gene ambiguous. Germline CDR1 and CDR2: MNHEY and SVGEGT. The CDR3 is 14 amino acids. V was clipped by 4 bases and J by 4 bases, with 8 bases between them. The CDR3 spells CASSLDAGANVLTF. For the CDR3, the DNA is TGTGCCAGCAGTTTGGACGCGGGGGCCAACGTCCTGACTTTC.

This clonotype showed up many times. CDR3 loop: CASSLEQTDTQYF. The CDR3 region has the DNA TGTGCCAGCAGCTTAGAACAGACAGATACGCAGTATTTT. This rearrangement joins TRBV7-9 to TRBJ2-3; D unresolved. The germline V gene encodes CDR1 SEHNR and CDR2 FQNEAQ (reference sequence). Trimming shortened V by 1 base and J by 3 bases, and 5 bases separated the two germline ends. The CDR3 is made up of 13 amino acids.

Of note for this clonotype: This likely traces to a read error, being one base from a far larger clone. The J gene is TRBJ1-2, the V gene TRBV24-1; D call uncertain. Germline V gene data show CDR1 as KGHDR and CDR2 as SFDVKD. CDR3 length equals 11 residues. CDR3 DNA sequence: TGTGTCCACCCGGGCGACTATGGCTACACCTTC. This codes for CVHPGDYGYTF.

This clonotype was seen at least ten times. The chain has TRBV7-8 and TRBJ1-6; TRBD1 matches at 8 bases. Germline CDR1 is SGHVS and CDR2 is FQNEAQ. CDR3 length equals 16 residues. The V and J ends lost 6 bases and 7 bases, in that order; junction bases with no gene match: 11. CDR3 bases: TGTGCCAGCAGATCCCGAGACAGGGGACCAAATTCACCCCTCCACTTT. Translating it yields CASRSRDRGPNSPLHF. Supplemented by reference TRBV7-8 and TRBJ1-6, the full variable domain reads GAGVSQSPRYKVAKRGQDVALRCDPISGHVSLFWYQQALGQGPEFLTYFQNEAQLDKSGLPSDRFFAERPEGSVSTLKIQRTQQEDSAVYLCASRSRDRGPNSPLHFGNGTRLTVT.

The chain has TRBV15 and TRBJ2-6; D unclear. The CDR3 consists of 15 residues. Germline lookup yields CDR1 LNHNV and CDR2 YYDKDF (reference sequence). Trimming pared 10 bases from V and 0 bases from J, leaving 13 bases between. This CDR3 is CASRPQLSGANVLTF. The CDR3, as DNA: TGTGCCAGCAGGCCGCAACTCTCTGGGGCCAACGTCCTGACTTTC.